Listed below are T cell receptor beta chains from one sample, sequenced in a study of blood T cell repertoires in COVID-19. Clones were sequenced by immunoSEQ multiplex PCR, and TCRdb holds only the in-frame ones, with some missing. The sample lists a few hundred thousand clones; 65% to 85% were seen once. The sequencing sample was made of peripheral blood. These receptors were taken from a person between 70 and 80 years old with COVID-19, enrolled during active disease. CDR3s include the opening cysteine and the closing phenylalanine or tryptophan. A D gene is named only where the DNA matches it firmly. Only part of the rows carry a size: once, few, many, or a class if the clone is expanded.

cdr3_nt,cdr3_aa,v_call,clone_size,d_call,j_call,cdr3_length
TGTGCCAGTAGTCTCTTTTCCGGGTTGGAGAATTCACCCCTCCACTTT,CASSLFSGLENSPLHF,TRBV19,-,-,TRBJ1-6,16
TGTGCCAGCAGCCGGGGGGGCACAGGGGGTACCTACGAGCAGTACTTC,CASSRGGTGGTYEQYF,TRBV7-8,-,-,TRBJ2-7,16
TGTGCCAGCAGTTACAGTAACAGCTACAATGAGCAGTTCTTC,CASSYSNSYNEQFF,TRBV6-2/TRBV6-3,-,-,TRBJ2-1,14
TGTGCCAGCAGCAACCAAGAGACCCAGTACTTC,CASSNQETQYF,TRBV28,-,-,TRBJ2-5,11
TGTGCCAGCAGTCCCGACAGGGTGGTCGGAAAACTGTTTTTT,CASSPDRVVGKLFF,TRBV27,-,TRBD1,TRBJ1-4,14
TGTGCCAGTAGTATCCAGGGCGCGGGCAATCAGCCCCAGCATTTT,CASSIQGAGNQPQHF,TRBV19,once,-,TRBJ1-5,15
TGTGCCAGCAGTTTTCCGGGACTAGCCGGACGCGAGCAGTACTTC,CASSFPGLAGREQYF,TRBV28,-,TRBD2,TRBJ2-7,15
TGTGCCACCAGCGGAACAGGGGGCACTGAAGCTTTCTTT,CATSGTGGTEAFF,TRBV15,-,TRBD1,TRBJ1-1,13
TGTGCCAGCACCCGGGACAGAAGCTCCTATAATTCACCCCTCCACTTT,CASTRDRSSYNSPLHF,TRBV27,-,TRBD1,TRBJ1-6,16
TGTGCCAGCAGCGTAGACCCCGGGACAGTGAACACTGAAGCTTTCTTT,CASSVDPGTVNTEAFF,TRBV9,once,TRBD1,TRBJ1-1,16
TGTGCCAGTAGGGCCCCGTTAAGTCCTCCTGGGGCCAACGTCCTGACTTTC,CASRAPLSPPGANVLTF,TRBV19,-,-,TRBJ2-6,17
TGTGCCAGCAGCGAACAGGGTAGCAATCAGCCCCAGCATTTT,CASSEQGSNQPQHF,TRBV11-2,-,-,TRBJ1-5,14
TGTGCCAGCAGCTCCCGACAGGGCTACAATGAGCAGTTCTTC,CASSSRQGYNEQFF,TRBV7-2,-,TRBD1,TRBJ2-1,14
TGTGCCAGCAAGCAGGCAGGCACTGCAACTAATGAAAAACTGTTTTTT,CASKQAGTATNEKLFF,TRBV5-5,-,-,TRBJ1-4,16
TGTGCCAGCAGCTTAGCGCCCCAGAGGGAGGCTTTCTTT,CASSLAPQREAFF,TRBV7-9,-,-,TRBJ1-1,13
TGCGCCAGCAGCTGGACAGGCTCAAAAGAGACCCAGTACTTC,CASSWTGSKETQYF,TRBV5-1,-,TRBD1,TRBJ2-5,14
TGTGCCAGTGAGGGACAGCAGACAGATACGCAGTATTTT,CASEGQQTDTQYF,TRBV19,few,TRBD1,TRBJ2-3,13
TGTGCCACGGCTAGCGGGAGTCTCTACGAGCAGTACTTC,CATASGSLYEQYF,TRBV24-1,-,TRBD2,TRBJ2-7,13